One and the same sample provided the 28 T cell receptor beta chains below, sequenced in a study of technical replicates of blood from several donors. The protocol was immunoSEQ multiplex PCR, while the TCRdb copy is restricted to in-frame clones and leaves out a portion. The sample yields some 87,000 clones, 95% to 98% seen once. Sequencing input: T cells isolated from PBMCs. The receptors come from a human donor in good health.

The chain is built from TRBV5-6 and TRBJ1-2; D possibly corresponds to TRBD1 (6 bases). This CDR3 contains 13 residues. V lost 0 bases, J lost 4 bases, and 7 bases lay in between. Per germline, CDR1 SGHDT and CDR2 YYEEEE. Here the CDR3 reads CASSLDRVYGYTF. The CDR3 nucleotides read TGTGCCAGCAGCTTGGACAGGGTCTATGGCTACACCTTC.

The chain combines TRBV27 with TRBJ2-7; 10 bases fit TRBD1. The germline V gene has CDR1 MNHEY and CDR2 SMNVEV (reference sequence). Germline trimming cut 4 bases from V and 4 bases from J; bases unmatched to any gene: 7. The CDR3 spans 15 residues. CDR3 loop: CASSYSWGQGYEQYF. In nucleotides, the CDR3 is TGTGCCAGCAGTTACTCTTGGGGACAGGGGTACGAGCAGTACTTC.

This sequence joins TRBV6-4 and TRBJ2-1; TRBD2 matches 15 bases. The CDR3 is 16 residues long. Germline V gives CDR1 MRHNA, CDR2 SNTAGT. Losses at the gene ends were 2 bases for V and 8 bases for J; bases not matched to a gene: 4. CDR3 amino acids: CASSDRGLAGGDEQFF. CDR3 coding DNA: TGTGCCAGCAGTGACCGGGGACTAGCGGGGGGAGATGAGCAGTTCTTC.

The genes are TRBV28 and TRBJ2-3; 9 bases are a match to TRBD2. This CDR3 region has 17 residues. CDR1 and CDR2 (germline): MDHEN, SYDVKM. V gave up 4 bases and J gave up 2 bases; unmatched junction bases: 10. The CDR3 region is CASSSFTAGGSTDTQYF. In nucleotides, the CDR3 is TGTGCCAGCAGTTCCTTTACGGCGGGGGGGTCCACAGATACGCAGTATTTT.

The chain uses TRBV27 and TRBJ2-7, with 9 bases lining up with TRBD1. Germline lookup yields CDR1 MNHEY and CDR2 SMNVEV (reference sequence). The CDR3 is 15 amino acids. The trim removed 2 bases at V and 5 bases at J, leaving 7 bases unmatched. For the CDR3, the DNA is TGTGCCAGCAGTTTAGGGACAGGGATCTATAACGAGCAGTACTTC. This codes for CASSLGTGIYNEQYF.

Of note for this clone: Because the CDR3's place on the DNA is in doubt, the DNA is left out and the CDR3 is given as listed by TCRdb. The chain is built from TRBV21-1 and TRBJ2-6; the table's D gene call, TRBD1, was not cross checked with the DNA. TRBV21-1 is deemed a pseudogene. The CDR3 spans 17 amino acids, including both terminal residues. The CDR3 spells CASITQGFGYGANVLTF.

J is TRBJ2-7 and V is TRBV4-2; TRBD2 aligns across 15 bases. The junction had 9 bases not matched to a gene; V was cut back by 1 base and J by 5 bases. Germline CDR1 is LGHNA and CDR2 is YNFKEQ. The CDR3 totals 18 residues. CDR3 loop: CASSQGTSGRAEFNEQYF. The CDR3 DNA reads TGTGCCAGCAGCCAAGGGACTAGCGGGAGGGCCGAGTTCAACGAGCAGTACTTC.

This sequence joins TRBV5-4 and TRBJ1-1, with a possible D match to TRBD1 (5 bases). The germline CDR1 and CDR2 sequences are SGHNT and YYREEE (reference sequence). V was cut by 3 bases and J by 3 bases, with 15 bases left in between. The CDR3 has 15 residues. The CDR3 DNA reads as TGTGCCAGCAGCTCGCTGTGGGGGGACTACACTGAAGCTTTCTTT. This encodes CASSSLWGDYTEAFF.

The chain employs TRBV30 and TRBJ1-4; TRBD1 aligns across 8 bases. The CDR3 consists of 16 residues. In germline, CDR1 is GTSNPN, CDR2 SVGIG (reference sequence). V lost 0 bases and J lost 0; bases outside the gene matches: 3. CDR3 DNA: TGTGCCTGGAGTGTAGGACAGGGTGCAACTAATGAAAAACTGTTTTTT. This encodes CAWSVGQGATNEKLFF.

This clone was observed once. V usage is TRBV2 and J usage is TRBJ1-4; weak D call: TRBD1 (6 bases). Germline values: CDR1 SNHLY, CDR2 FYNNEI. The V gene lost 6 bases and the J gene lost 6 bases, with 14 bases spanning the gap. CDR3 size: 14 residues. This CDR3 reads CASSLETGYEKLFF. CDR3 nucleotide sequence: TGTGCCAGCAGCTTAGAGACAGGATATGAAAAACTGTTTTTT. Variable domain in full (rest from reference TRBV2 and TRBJ1-4): EPEVTQTPSHQVTQMGQEVILRCVPISNHLYFYWYRQILGQKVEFLVSFYNNEISEKSEIFDDQFSVERPDGSNFTLKIRSTKLEDSAMYFCASSLETGYEKLFFGSGTQLSVL.

V and J are TRBV7-9 and TRBJ1-2; 7 nucleotides align to TRBD1. Germline CDR1 and CDR2: SEHNR and FQNEAQ (reference sequence). Trimming removed 5 bases from V and 5 bases from J; junction bases left unmatched: 14. The CDR3 is 16 residues long. The CDR3 sequence is CASSIDREAYLYGYTF. The CDR3 DNA reads TGTGCCAGCAGCATTGACAGGGAGGCATACCTATATGGCTACACCTTC.

V is TRBV6-5 and J is TRBJ1-2; D is ambiguous. This CDR3 comprises 8 residues. The germline V gene encodes CDR1 MNHEY and CDR2 SVGAGI. V was trimmed by 11 bases and J by 13 bases, leaving 11 bases between them. The CDR3 here is CASGGSTF. In DNA, the CDR3 is TGTGCCTCGGGAGGGAGCACCTTC.

This CDR3 is CASSLGLVSYNEQFF. The CDR3 bases are TGTGCCAGCAGCTTGGGGTTAGTCTCCTACAATGAGCAGTTCTTC. The chain employs TRBV5-8 and TRBJ2-1; D remains ambiguous. Looked up from germline, CDR1 is SGHTS and CDR2 is YDEGEE. This CDR3 is 15 amino acids long. Trimming took 0 bases from V and 0 from J, leaving 7 bases between them.

This sequence joins TRBV11-2 and TRBJ1-1; 7 positions agree with TRBD1. Germline loops: CDR1 SGHAT, CDR2 FQNNGV. This CDR3 has 12 residues. J was trimmed by 7 bases and V by 5 bases; bases with no gene match: 4. CDR3 region: CASSGYRGEAFF. CDR3 DNA: TGTGCCAGCAGCGGATACAGGGGTGAAGCTTTCTTT.

The chain has TRBV10-3 and TRBJ2-2; D possibly corresponds to TRBD1 (5 bases). V was cut by 3 bases and J by 4 bases, with 12 bases left in between. The germline gives CDR1 ENHRY, CDR2 SYGVKD. This CDR3 has 15 residues. For the CDR3, the DNA is TGTGCCATCAGTGATCCGGACACCTTCACCGGGGAGCTGTTTTTT. Translated, it gives CAISDPDTFTGELFF.

The table lists this clone with a count of one. The chain recombines TRBV9 with TRBJ1-3, with 7 bases matching TRBD1. This CDR3 region has 13 residues. With 4 bases clipped from V and 5 bases from J, the junction kept 3 bases outside the gene matches. The germline V gene has CDR1 SGDLS and CDR2 YYNGEE. Here the CDR3 DNA reads TGTGCCAGCAGCACACAGGGGAGAAACACCATATATTTT. Translation gives CASSTQGRNTIYF.

This chain links TRBV19 with TRBJ1-3; the D gene is possibly TRBD1 (5 bases). Trimming pared 3 bases from V and 0 bases from J, leaving 27 bases between. Germline V gene sequence: CDR1 LNHDA, CDR2 SQIVND (reference sequence). This CDR3 contains 21 residues. This CDR3 reads CASSITYRNDLMGPSGNTIYF. CDR3 in DNA: TGTGCCAGTAGTATCACCTACAGGAACGACTTAATGGGGCCCTCTGGAAACACCATATATTTT.

The rearrangement links TRBV27 to TRBJ1-2; 9 bases agree with TRBD1. The CDR3 has 15 amino acids. The germline CDR1 and CDR2 sequences are MNHEY and SMNVEV (reference sequence). J lost 7 bases, V lost 6 bases, and 12 bases had no gene match. DNA for the CDR3: TGTGCCAGCAGCTTGGGACAGGGAATAATTTCTGGCTACACCTTC. Protein product: CASSLGQGIISGYTF.

J is TRBJ2-3 and V is TRBV9; 9 bases line up with TRBD1. Germline V lookup: CDR1 SGDLS, CDR2 YYNGEE. CDR3 length: 15 residues. V lost 4 bases and J lost 3; bases outside the gene matches: 6. This CDR3 is CASSKQGAGTDTQYF. CDR3 bases: TGTGCCAGCAGCAAACAGGGGGCGGGTACAGATACGCAGTATTTT.

The chain uses TRBV30 and TRBJ1-2; 9 nucleotides align to TRBD1. The CDR3 loop spans 13 amino acids. Losses at the gene ends were 3 bases for V and 3 bases for J; bases not matched to a gene: 2. Germline CDR1 GTSNPN, CDR2 SVGIG (reference sequence). CDR3 sequence reads: CAWSGQGYYGYTF. The CDR3 nucleotides are TGTGCCTGGAGCGGACAGGGGTACTATGGCTACACCTTC.

This sequence joins TRBV28 and TRBJ1-5, with D possibly being TRBD1 (5 bases). Germline assignment: CDR1 MDHEN and CDR2 SYDVKM. The length of the CDR3 is 14 residues. V lost 3 bases, J lost 5 bases, and 11 bases lay in between. DNA of the CDR3: TGTGCCAGCAGTTTCGGGGGAGTGGATCAGCCCCAGCATTTT. Amino acid sequence: CASSFGGVDQPQHF.

The chain employs TRBV4-1 and TRBJ1-1; D not resolved. Germline loops: CDR1 MGHRA, CDR2 YSYEKL. This CDR3 is built from 12 residues. The V and J ends lost 3 bases and 6 bases respectively, with 8 bases between them. This CDR3 is CASSHLGPEAFF. The CDR3 bases are TGCGCCAGCAGCCACCTCGGTCCTGAAGCTTTCTTT.

The chain links TRBV6-1 to TRBJ1-1; 9 bases fit TRBD1. CDR3 length: 15 amino acids. Per germline, CDR1 MNHNS and CDR2 SASEGT. The trim removed 4 bases at V and 4 bases at J, leaving 7 bases unmatched. The CDR3 here is CASSAEQGAVTEAFF. The CDR3, as DNA: TGTGCCAGCAGTGCAGAACAGGGGGCGGTCACTGAAGCTTTCTTT.

The genes are TRBV4-2 and TRBJ2-7; D is undetermined. Trimming removed 0 bases from V and 5 bases from J, with 8 bases in between. Germline CDR1 and CDR2: LGHNA and YNFKEQ. There are 13 residues in the CDR3. The DNA for the CDR3 is TGTGCCAGCAGCCAAGAGAACAACGACGAGCAGTACTTC. This gives the protein CASSQENNDEQYF.

The genes are TRBV28 and TRBJ2-3; 7 bases are a match to TRBD2. The trim removed 3 bases at V and 8 bases at J, leaving 8 bases unmatched. CDR3 size: 14 residues. CDR1 is MDHEN and CDR2 is SYDVKM in the germline V gene. The chain's CDR3 is CASSFSGNVVTQYF. The CDR3 DNA is TGTGCCAGCAGTTTCAGCGGGAACGTGGTTACGCAGTATTTT.

The rearrangement joins TRBV5-1 to TRBJ1-3, with 8 bases that match TRBD1. CDR1 and CDR2 (germline): SGHRS, YFSETQ. Trimming removed 5 bases from V and 7 bases from J; junction bases left unmatched: 11. The CDR3 contains 15 residues. The chain's CDR3 is CASSSTGTGGNTIYF. The CDR3 bases are TGCGCCAGCAGTTCGACCGGGACAGGAGGGAACACCATATATTTT.

The chain combines TRBV30 with TRBJ2-3; D possibly corresponds to TRBD1 (6 bases). V was cut by 6 bases and J by 0 bases, with 10 bases left in between. Germline V CDR1 and CDR2: GTSNPN, SVGIG (reference sequence). The CDR3 extends over 13 amino acids. This CDR3 is CACTGPSTDTQYF. The CDR3 DNA follows: TGTGCCTGTACAGGGCCAAGCACAGATACGCAGTATTTT.

The genes are TRBV30 and TRBJ1-2; D is uncertain. The CDR3 sequence is 13 residues long. Germline CDR1 and CDR2: GTSNPN and SVGIG (reference sequence). V lost 1 base and J 4 bases, leaving 10 bases between the germline ends. The CDR3 sequence: CAWSGGVGYGYTF. The CDR3, as DNA: TGTGCCTGGAGTGGTGGTGTCGGCTATGGCTACACCTTC.